These T cell receptor beta chains were read from a single sample in a study of blood T cells in healthy people across ages. TCRdb itself ran the 5' RACE reads through MiXCR, one entry per CDR3 protein. The sample includes roughly 700,000 distinct CDR3 sequences, over 45% of them seen just once. The sample comprised blood. The origin of the receptors is a woman in her sixties or seventies in good health. The CDR3 runs from the conserved cysteine through the conserved F or W. D genes are given only for firm matches. Only part of the rows carry a size: once, few, many, or a class if the clone is expanded.

abundance	d_gene	v_gene	j_gene	CDR3aa	CDR3nt
.	.	TRBV20-1	TRBJ2-1	CSAGDRQQQYNEQFF	TGCAGTGCTGGAGATCGACAGCAACAATACAATGAGCAGTTCTTC
few	TRBD1	TRBV27	TRBJ1-2	CASSYRDRGAYGYTF	TGTGCCAGCAGTTACCGGGACAGGGGCGCCTATGGCTACACCTTC
.	TRBD1	TRBV5-5	TRBJ1-2	CASSLEAGQGGYGYTF	TGTGCCAGCAGCTTGGAAGCGGGACAGGGAGGGTATGGCTACACCTTC
.	.	TRBV2	TRBJ2-3	CASRKRATSTDTQYF	TGTGCCAGCAGGAAACGGGCAACTAGCACAGATACGCAGTATTTT
.	.	TRBV20-1	TRBJ2-5	CSAREAALQETQYF	TGCAGTGCTAGAGAAGCGGCCCTCCAAGAGACCCAGTACTTC
.	TRBD1	TRBV7-2	TRBJ2-5	CASSLGQGRRETQYF	TGTGCCAGCAGCTTAGGACAGGGGAGGCGGGAGACCCAGTACTTC
few	.	TRBV28	TRBJ2-3	CASSSTYTQYF	TGTGCCAGCAGTAGCACATATACGCAGTATTTT
many	.	TRBV5-1	TRBJ2-5	CASSLVGGRSGETQYF	TGCGCCAGCAGCTTGGTTGGGGGGCGCTCGGGAGAGACCCAGTACTTC
.	TRBD1	TRBV29-1	TRBJ2-7	CSVEGTGLGEQYF	TGCAGCGTTGAAGGGACAGGCCTCGGCGAGCAGTACTTC
.	.	TRBV2	TRBJ1-4	CASSENGLTNEKLFF	TGTGCCAGCAGTGAAAACGGGTTAACTAATGAAAAACTGTTTTTT
.	.	TRBV20-1	TRBJ2-5	CSARDPGGVGQYF	TGCAGTGCTAGAGACCCCGGCGGTGTCGGGCAGTACTTC
.	.	TRBV12-3/TRBV12-4	TRBJ2-1	CASSLRWEQYNEQFF	TGTGCCAGCAGTTTAAGGTGGGAACAGTACAATGAGCAGTTCTTC